This TCR beta chain came from a study of blood T cell repertoires in COVID-19. About the study: Acute-phase and convalescent COVID-19 samples originated in the United States, Italy and Spain. The analysed material was cDNA or gDNA that came from T cells, B-cell-depleted T cells, or PBMCs.

A few counts support this clone. The CDR3 is 15 residues long. The germline V and J ends were trimmed by 7 bases and 4 bases, with 19 bases remaining between them. Germline V lookup: CDR1 SGHAT, CDR2 FQNNGV. Original methodology: Quantification of nucleated cells was approximated via reference gene primer amplification. The method was immunoSEQ multiplex PCR; TCRdb's version includes in-frame clones alone and lacks a portion of them. V and J calls and clone size are those listed in that table; D and trimming were worked out from the DNA. In the table there are 110,000 to 150,000 clones, over 70% of which are singletons.

The chain carries TRBV11-2 and TRBJ1-1; D is possibly TRBD1 (6 bases). The specimen was peripheral blood. The sequence came from a woman between 45 and 65 years old with acute or convalescent COVID-19. The CDR3 here is CASTVKGGGTTEAFF. Written as DNA, the CDR3 is TGTGCCAGCACCGTTAAAGGGGGGGGGACCACTGAAGCTTTCTTT.